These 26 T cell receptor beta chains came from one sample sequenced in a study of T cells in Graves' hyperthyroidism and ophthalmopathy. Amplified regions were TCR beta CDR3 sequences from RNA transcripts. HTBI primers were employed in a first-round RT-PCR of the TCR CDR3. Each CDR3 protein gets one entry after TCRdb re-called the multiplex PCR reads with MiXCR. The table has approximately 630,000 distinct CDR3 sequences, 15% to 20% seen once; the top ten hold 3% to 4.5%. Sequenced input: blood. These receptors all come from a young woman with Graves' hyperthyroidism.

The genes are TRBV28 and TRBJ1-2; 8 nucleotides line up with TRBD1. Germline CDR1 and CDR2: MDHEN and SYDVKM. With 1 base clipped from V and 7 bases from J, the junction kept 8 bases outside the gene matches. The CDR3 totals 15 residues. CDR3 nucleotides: TGTGCCAGCAGTTTATACGGCAGGGGGCGCGGTGGCTACACCTTC. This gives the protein CASSLYGRGRGGYTF.

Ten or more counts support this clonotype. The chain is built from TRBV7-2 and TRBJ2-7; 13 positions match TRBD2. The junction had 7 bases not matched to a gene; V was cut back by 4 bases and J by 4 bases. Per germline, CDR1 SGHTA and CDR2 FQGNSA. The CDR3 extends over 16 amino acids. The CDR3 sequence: CASSSVGTSGNYEQYF. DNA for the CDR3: TGTGCCAGCAGCTCCGTTGGGACTAGCGGGAATTACGAGCAGTACTTC.

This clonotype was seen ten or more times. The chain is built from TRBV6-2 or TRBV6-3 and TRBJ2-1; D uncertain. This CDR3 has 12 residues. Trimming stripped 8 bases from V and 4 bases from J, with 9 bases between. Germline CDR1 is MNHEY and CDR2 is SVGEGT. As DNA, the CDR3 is TGTGCCAGCGGCAGGTCTTACAATGAGCAGTTCTTC. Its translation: CASGRSYNEQFF.

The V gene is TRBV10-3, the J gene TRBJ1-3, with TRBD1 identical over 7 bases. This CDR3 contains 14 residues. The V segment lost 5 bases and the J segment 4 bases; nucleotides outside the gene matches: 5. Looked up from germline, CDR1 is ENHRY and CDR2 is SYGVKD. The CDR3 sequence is CAISTGEFGNTIYF. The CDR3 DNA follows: TGTGCCATCAGTACAGGGGAGTTCGGAAACACCATATATTTT.

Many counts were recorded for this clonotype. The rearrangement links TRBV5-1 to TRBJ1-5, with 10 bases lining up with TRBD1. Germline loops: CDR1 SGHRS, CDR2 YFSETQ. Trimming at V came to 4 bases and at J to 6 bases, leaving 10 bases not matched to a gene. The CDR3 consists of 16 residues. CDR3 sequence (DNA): TGCGCCAGCAGCCCTACGCCGGGACAGGGGATTCAGCCCCAGCATTTT. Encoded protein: CASSPTPGQGIQPQHF. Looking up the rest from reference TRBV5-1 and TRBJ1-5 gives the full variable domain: KAGVTQTPRYLIKTRGQQVTLSCSPISGHRSVSWYQQTPGQGLQFLFEYFSETQRNKGNFPGRFSGRQFSNSRSEMNVSTLELGDSALYLCASSPTPGQGIQPQHFGDGTRLSIL.

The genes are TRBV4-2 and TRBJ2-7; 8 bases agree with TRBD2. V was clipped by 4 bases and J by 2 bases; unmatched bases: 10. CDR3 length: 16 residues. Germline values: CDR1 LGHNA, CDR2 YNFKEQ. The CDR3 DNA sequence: TGTGCCAGCAGCCCAGGGCCGGGACTAGACACCTACGAGCAGTACTTC. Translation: CASSPGPGLDTYEQYF.

CDR3: CASSPDREGEQFF. The CDR3 nucleotides read TGTGCCAGCAGTCCCGACAGGGAGGGTGAGCAGTTCTTC. This rearrangement joins TRBV12-3 or TRBV12-4 to TRBJ2-1, with D tentatively TRBD1 or TRBD2 (7 bases each). Trimming stripped 5 bases from V and 9 bases from J, with 14 bases between. The CDR3 totals 13 residues.

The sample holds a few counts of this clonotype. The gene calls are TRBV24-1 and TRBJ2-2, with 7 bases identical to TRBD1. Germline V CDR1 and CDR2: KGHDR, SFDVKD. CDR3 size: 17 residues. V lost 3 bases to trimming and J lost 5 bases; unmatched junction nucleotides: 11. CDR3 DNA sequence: TGTGCCACCAGTGATCTCAGGACAGGAGGTAGTACCGGGGAGCTGTTTTTT. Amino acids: CATSDLRTGGSTGELFF.

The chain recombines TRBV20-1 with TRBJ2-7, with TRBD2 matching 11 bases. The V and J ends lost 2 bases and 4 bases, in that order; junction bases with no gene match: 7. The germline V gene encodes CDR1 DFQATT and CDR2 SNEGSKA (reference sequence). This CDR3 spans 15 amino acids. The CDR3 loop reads CSARPLAGGYYEQYF. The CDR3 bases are TGCAGTGCTAGACCATTAGCGGGAGGGTATTACGAGCAGTACTTC.

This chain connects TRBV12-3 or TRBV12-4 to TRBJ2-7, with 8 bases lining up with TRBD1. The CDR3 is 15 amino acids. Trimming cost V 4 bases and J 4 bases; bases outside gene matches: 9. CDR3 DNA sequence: TGTGCCAGCAGTTCGAATTCAGGGGGCGGGTACGAGCAGTACTTC. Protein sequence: CASSSNSGGGYEQYF.

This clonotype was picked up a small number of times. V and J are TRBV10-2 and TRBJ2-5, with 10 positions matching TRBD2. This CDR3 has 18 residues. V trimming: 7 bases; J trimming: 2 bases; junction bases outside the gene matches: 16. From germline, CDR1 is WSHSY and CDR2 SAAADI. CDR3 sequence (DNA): TGCGCCAGCACCGGCTTGCCTAGCGGGAGAGAGGAGCAAGAGACCCAGTACTTC. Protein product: CASTGLPSGREEQETQYF.

CDR3 in amino acids: CASSLHISNQPQHF. For the CDR3, the DNA is TGTGCCAGCAGTTTACACATTAGCAATCAGCCCCAGCATTTT. The rearrangement joins TRBV28 to TRBJ1-5; D not resolved. The germline V gene has CDR1 MDHEN and CDR2 SYDVKM. Trimming took off 2 bases at V and 0 bases at J, with 5 bases between the two ends. The CDR3 is 14 amino acids.

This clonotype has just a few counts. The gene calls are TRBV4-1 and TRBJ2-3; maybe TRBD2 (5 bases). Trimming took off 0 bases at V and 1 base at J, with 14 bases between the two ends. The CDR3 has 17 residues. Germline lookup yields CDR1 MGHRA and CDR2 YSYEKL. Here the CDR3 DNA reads TGCGCCAGCAGCCAAGATCGGGGATTACTGGGCACAGATACGCAGTATTTT. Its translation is CASSQDRGLLGTDTQYF.

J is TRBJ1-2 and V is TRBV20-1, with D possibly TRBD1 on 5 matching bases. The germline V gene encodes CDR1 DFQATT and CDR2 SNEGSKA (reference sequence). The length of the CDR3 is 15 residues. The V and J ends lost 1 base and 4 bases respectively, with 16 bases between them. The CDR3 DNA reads TGCAGTGCTAGAGGAGCTCCCGGGGCCTTCTATGGCTACACCTTC. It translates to CSARGAPGAFYGYTF.

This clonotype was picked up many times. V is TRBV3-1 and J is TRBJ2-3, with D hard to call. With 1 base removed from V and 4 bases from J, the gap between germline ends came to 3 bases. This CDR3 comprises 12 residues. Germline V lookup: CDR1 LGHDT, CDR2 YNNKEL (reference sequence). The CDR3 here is CASSQAADTQYF. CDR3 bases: TGTGCCAGCAGCCAAGCAGCAGATACGCAGTATTTT.

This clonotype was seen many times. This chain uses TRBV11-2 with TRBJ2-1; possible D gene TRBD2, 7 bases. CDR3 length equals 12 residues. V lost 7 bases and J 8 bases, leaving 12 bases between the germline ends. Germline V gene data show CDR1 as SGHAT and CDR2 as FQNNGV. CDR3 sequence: CASKRGADEQFF. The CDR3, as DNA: TGTGCCAGCAAACGGGGGGCAGATGAGCAGTTCTTC.

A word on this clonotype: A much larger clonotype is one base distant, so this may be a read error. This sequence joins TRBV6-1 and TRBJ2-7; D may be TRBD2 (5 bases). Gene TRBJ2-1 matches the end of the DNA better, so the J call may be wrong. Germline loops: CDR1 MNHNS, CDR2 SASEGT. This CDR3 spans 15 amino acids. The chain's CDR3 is CASTRREGFPYEQFF. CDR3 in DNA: TGTGCCAGCACCCGACGAGAGGGCTTCCCCTACGAGCAGTTCTTC.

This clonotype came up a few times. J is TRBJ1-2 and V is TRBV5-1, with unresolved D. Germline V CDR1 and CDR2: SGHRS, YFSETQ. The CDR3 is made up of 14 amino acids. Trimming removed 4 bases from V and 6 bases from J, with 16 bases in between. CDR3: CASSIPSASHGYTF. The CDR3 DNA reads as TGCGCCAGCAGCATTCCCTCGGCGTCCCATGGCTACACCTTC.

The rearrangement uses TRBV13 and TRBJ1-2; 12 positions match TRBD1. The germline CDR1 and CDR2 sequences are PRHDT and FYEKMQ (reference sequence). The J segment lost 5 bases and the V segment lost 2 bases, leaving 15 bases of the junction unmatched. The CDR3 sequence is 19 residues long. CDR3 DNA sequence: TGTGCCAGCAGCTTAACTCCCGGGACAGGGGGCGCATCACGTTATGGCTACACCTTC. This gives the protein CASSLTPGTGGASRYGYTF.

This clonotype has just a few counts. CDR3 sequence: CASSTRTGEDGYTF. The CDR3 DNA reads as TGTGCCAGCAGCACCCGGACAGGGGAGGATGGCTACACCTTC. This sequence joins TRBV7-9 and TRBJ1-2, with 9 bases fitting TRBD1. The CDR3 sequence is 14 residues long. Per germline, CDR1 SEHNR and CDR2 FQNEAQ (reference sequence). Trimming removed 5 bases from V and 6 bases from J; junction bases left unmatched: 7.

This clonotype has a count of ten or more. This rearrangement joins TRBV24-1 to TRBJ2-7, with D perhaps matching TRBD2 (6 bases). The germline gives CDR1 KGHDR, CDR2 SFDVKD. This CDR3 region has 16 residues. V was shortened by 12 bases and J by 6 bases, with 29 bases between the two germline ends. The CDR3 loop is CAPSLLAHPTPGEQYF. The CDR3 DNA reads TGTGCCCCCTCTCTGCTAGCGCATCCAACTCCTGGCGAGCAGTACTTC.

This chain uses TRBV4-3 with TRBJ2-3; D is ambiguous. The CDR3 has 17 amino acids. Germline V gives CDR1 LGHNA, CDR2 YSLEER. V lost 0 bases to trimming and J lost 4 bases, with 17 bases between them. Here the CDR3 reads CASSQDDLQTGPDTQYF. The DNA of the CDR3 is TGCGCCAGCAGCCAAGATGATTTACAGACTGGCCCAGATACGCAGTATTTT.

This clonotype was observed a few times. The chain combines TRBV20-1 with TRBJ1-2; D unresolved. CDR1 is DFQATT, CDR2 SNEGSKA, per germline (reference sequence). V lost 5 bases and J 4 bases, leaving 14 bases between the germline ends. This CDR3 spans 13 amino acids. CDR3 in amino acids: CSARRGPGYGYTF. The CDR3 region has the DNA TGCAGTGCTCGCAGAGGGCCAGGCTATGGCTACACCTTC.

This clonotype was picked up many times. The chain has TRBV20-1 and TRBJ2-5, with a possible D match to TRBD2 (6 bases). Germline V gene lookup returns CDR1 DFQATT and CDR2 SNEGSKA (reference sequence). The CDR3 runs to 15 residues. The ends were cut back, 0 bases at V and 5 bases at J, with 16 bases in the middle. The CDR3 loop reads CSARDRRESRETQYF. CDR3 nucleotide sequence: TGCAGTGCTAGAGATCGACGGGAGTCTCGGGAGACCCAGTACTTC.

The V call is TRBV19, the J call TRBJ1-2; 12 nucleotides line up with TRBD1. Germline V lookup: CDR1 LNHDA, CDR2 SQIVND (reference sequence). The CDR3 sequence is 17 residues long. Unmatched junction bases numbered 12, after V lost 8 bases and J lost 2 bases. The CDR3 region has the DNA TGTGCCAGTTTTTCCGGGGACAGGGGGCTCGGCAACTATGGCTACACCTTC. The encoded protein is CASFSGDRGLGNYGYTF.

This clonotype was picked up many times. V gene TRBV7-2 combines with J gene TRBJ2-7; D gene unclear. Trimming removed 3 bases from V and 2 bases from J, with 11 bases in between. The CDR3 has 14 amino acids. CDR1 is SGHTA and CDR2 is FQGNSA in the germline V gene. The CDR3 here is CASSFLQSTYEQYF. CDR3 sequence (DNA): TGTGCCAGCAGCTTTTTGCAGTCTACCTACGAGCAGTACTTC.